This T cell receptor (beta chain) was profiled in a study of OX40 agonist ivuxolimab in advanced cancers. General study results and limits: The antigens recognized by the expanded peripheral T cells, that is their antigen specificity, were not determined. Dose levels from 0.1 to 3.0 mg/kg saw CD4+ and CD8+ blood T cells expand clonally by week 6.

Here immunoSEQ multiplex PCR was the method, and the copy in TCRdb shows in-frame clones only, minus some. The sample has tens of thousands of clones; roughly nine tenths are singletons. This CDR3 is built from 11 residues. The germline CDR1 and CDR2 sequences are ENHRY and SYGVKD. Deletions cut 10 bases from V and 5 bases from J, with 9 bases between. Comments on this clone: Its antigen is still unknown.

The sequence was collected from an adult with an advanced solid tumor such as melanoma, head and neck, liver or kidney cancer. Sample: CD4+ or CD8+ T cells sorted from blood, taken in a trial of the OX40 agonist ivuxolimab. The chain carries TRBV10-3 and TRBJ2-1; the D gene is possibly TRBD2 (5 bases). CDR3 bases: TGTGCCACCGGGATAAACAATGAGCAGTTCTTC. Translation: CATGINNEQFF.